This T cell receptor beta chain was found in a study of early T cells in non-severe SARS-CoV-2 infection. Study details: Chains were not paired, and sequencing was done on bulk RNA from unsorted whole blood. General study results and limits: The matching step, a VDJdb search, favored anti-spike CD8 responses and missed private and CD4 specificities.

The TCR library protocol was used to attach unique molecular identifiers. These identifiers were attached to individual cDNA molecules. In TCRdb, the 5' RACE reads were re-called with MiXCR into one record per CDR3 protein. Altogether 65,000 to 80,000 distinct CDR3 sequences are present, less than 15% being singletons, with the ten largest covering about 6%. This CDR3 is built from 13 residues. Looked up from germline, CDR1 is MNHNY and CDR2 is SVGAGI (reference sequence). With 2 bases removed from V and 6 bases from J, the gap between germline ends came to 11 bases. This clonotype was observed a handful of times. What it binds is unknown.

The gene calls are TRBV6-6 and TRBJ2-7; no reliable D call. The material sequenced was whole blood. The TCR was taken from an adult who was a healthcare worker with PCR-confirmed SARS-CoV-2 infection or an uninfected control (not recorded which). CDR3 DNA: TGTGCCAGCAGTTACGGCGTAGCAGGCGAGCAGTACTTC. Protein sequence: CASSYGVAGEQYF.